This T cell receptor (beta chain) is from a study of shared clonotypes between healthy human individuals. Germline V gene lookup returns CDR1 SGHAT and CDR2 FQNNGV. After removal of 4 bases from V and 6 bases from J, the junction contained 8 bases not matched to a gene. The CDR3 contains 15 residues. Participating donors were healthy, HIV-negative adults free of recent acute infections or vaccinations. TCRdb's copy holds only in-frame clones and misses some; the assay was immunoSEQ multiplex PCR. The sample has about a million clones; about three quarters are singletons. Sequencing input: memory CD4+ T cells sorted from blood. Subset meaning: CD45RA-negative fraction. The TCR originated in a man younger than 35 in good health. The chain employs TRBV11-2 and TRBJ2-1; 8 positions agree with TRBD2. The chain's CDR3 is CASSSTSGAFNEQFF. CDR3 nucleotides: TGTGCCAGCAGCTCTACTAGCGGTGCTTTCAATGAGCAGTTCTTC.